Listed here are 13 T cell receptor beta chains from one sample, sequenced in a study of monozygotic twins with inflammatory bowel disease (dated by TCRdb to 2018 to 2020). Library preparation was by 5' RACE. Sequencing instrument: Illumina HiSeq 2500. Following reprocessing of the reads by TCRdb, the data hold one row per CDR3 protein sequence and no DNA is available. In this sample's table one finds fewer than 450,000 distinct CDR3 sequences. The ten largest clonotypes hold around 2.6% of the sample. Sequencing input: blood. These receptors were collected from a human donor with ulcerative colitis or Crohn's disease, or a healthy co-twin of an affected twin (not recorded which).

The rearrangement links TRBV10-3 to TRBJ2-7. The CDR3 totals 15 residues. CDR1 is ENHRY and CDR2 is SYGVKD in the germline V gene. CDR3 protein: CAISDRKRASDEQYF.

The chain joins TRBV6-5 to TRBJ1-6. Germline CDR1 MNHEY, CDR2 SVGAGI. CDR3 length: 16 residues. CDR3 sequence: CASSYSSHRANSPLHF.

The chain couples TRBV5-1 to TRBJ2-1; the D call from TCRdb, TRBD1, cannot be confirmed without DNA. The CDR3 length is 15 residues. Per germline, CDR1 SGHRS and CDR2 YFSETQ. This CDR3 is CASSTRQGSYNEQFF. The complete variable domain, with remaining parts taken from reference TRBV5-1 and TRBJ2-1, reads KAGVTQTPRYLIKTRGQQVTLSCSPISGHRSVSWYQQTPGQGLQFLFEYFSETQRNKGNFPGRFSGRQFSNSRSEMNVSTLELGDSALYLCASSTRQGSYNEQFFGPGTRLTVL.

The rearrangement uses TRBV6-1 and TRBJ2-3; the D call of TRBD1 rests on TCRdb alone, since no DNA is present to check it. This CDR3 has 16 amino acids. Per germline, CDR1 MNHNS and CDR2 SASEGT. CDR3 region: CASSRMGQGSANTQYF.

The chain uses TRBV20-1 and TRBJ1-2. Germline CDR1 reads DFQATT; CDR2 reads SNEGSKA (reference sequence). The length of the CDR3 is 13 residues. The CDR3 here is CSARSRAFYGYTF.

CDR3 in amino acids: CASSRNRGTDTQYF. This rearrangement joins TRBV14 to TRBJ2-3; TCRdb names TRBD1, which stays unverified in the absence of DNA. The germline V gene has CDR1 SGHDN and CDR2 FVKESK. The CDR3 sequence is 14 residues long.

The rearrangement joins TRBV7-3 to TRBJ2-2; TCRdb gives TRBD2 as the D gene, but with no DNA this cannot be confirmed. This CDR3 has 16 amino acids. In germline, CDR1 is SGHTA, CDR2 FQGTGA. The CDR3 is CASSPGTSGFVGELFF.

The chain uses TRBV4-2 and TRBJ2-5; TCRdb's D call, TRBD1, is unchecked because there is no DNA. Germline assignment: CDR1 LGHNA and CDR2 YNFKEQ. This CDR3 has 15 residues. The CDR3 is CASSAMQGAWETQYF.

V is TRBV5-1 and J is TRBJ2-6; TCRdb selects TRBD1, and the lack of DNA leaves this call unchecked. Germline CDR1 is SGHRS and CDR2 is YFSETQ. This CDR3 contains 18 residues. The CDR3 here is CASSLAGTGSSGANVLTF.

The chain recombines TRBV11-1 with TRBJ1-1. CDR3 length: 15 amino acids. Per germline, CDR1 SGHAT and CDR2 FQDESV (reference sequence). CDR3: CASSLIEGLNTEAFF.

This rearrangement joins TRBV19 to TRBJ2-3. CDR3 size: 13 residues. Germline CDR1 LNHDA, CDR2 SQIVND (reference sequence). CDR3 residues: CASSKVNTDTQYF.

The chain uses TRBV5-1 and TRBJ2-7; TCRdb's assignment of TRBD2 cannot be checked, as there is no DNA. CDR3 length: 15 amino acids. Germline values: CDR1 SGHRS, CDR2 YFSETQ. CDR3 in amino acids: CASSLAERYSYEQYF.

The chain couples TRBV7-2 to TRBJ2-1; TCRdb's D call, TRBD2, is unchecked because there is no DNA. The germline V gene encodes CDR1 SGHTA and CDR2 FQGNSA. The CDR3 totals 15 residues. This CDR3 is CASSQGLFSYNEQFF. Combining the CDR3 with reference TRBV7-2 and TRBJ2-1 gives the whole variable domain GAGVSQSPSNKVTEKGKDVELRCDPISGHTALYWYRQSLGQGLEFLIYFQGNSAPDKSGLPSDRFSAERTGGSVSTLTIQRTQQEDSAVYLCASSQGLFSYNEQFFGPGTRLTVL.